This T cell receptor beta chain is drawn from a study of graft-versus-host responses after intestinal transplantation. Study details: Transplants given to recipients were multivisceral, liver-intestinal, or isolated intestinal.

Clones were sequenced by immunoSEQ multiplex PCR, and TCRdb holds only the in-frame ones, with some missing. The sample lists 100,000 or so clones, about 88% occurring once. CDR3 length equals 15 residues. The V gene lost 6 bases and the J gene lost 3 bases, with 18 bases spanning the gap. Germline V CDR1 and CDR2: LNHDA, SQIVND (reference sequence). This clone was observed a few times. Its antigen is still unknown. Notes on the study in general: Allograft graft-versus-host to host-versus-graft clonal ratios ran high in patients with graft-donor T cell macrochimerism. Recipient marrow held GvH clones, some first seen in ileum or blood.

The V and J genes are TRBV19 and TRBJ2-7; either TRBD1 or TRBD2 may supply D (5 bases each). The clonotype originates from a human donor who was the organ donor for an intestinal transplant. Sequences were derived from unstimulated CD4+ T cells sorted from spleen or lymph node cells, sampled before transplant. The CDR3 DNA reads as TGTGCCAGTAGCTACTCCGGGACCGCGGGCTACGAGCAGTACTTC. It encodes CASSYSGTAGYEQYF.